This TCR beta chain was recovered during a study of shared clonotypes between healthy human individuals. Whole-study findings and limits: Sampling included only blood; tissue repertoires likely differ.

As for this clone: Its cognate antigen is unknown.

The CDR3 is 13 amino acids. V was pared by 3 bases and J by 4 bases, with 9 bases between. The germline V gene has CDR1 LGHNA and CDR2 YNFKEQ. The study drew its donors from healthy HIV-negative adults without recent acute infections or vaccinations. Clones were sequenced by immunoSEQ multiplex PCR, and TCRdb holds only the in-frame ones, with some missing. This sample has about 600,000 clones, with just over 75% found just once. This chain uses TRBV4-2 with TRBJ1-2; possible D gene TRBD1, 6 bases. The sequence came from a woman aged 40-49 years in good health. Some clones in this sample may be carry-over from other donors' samples. The source material was PBMCs. The DNA for the CDR3 is TGTGCCAGCAGCCACGGACAGATCTATGGCTACACCTTC. Translating it yields CASSHGQIYGYTF.